Below, 3 T cell receptor beta chains from the same sample are listed, as sequenced in a study of shared clonotypes between healthy human individuals. Terminally differentiated effector memory CD45RA+ cells were left out of the naive CD8 fraction, which was CD45RO-negative and positively selected for CCR7. Sequencing was performed with immunoSEQ multiplex PCR; in TCRdb, only in-frame clones are kept and a portion is missing. The data hold roughly 590,000 clones, with about 95% observed a single time. Sequenced input: naive CD8+ T cells sorted from blood. Receptor source: a woman aged 25 to 39 in good health.

The chain carries TRBV7-8 and TRBJ2-3; 7 positions agree with TRBD2. The CDR3 has 15 residues. Germline loops: CDR1 SGHVS, CDR2 FQNEAQ. The trim removed 5 bases at V and 3 bases at J, leaving 8 bases unmatched. The CDR3 nucleotides are TGTGCCAGCAGCCGCTTGGGGGGGAATACAGATACGCAGTATTTT. Amino acids: CASSRLGGNTDTQYF.

This sequence joins TRBV29-1 and TRBJ2-5; 10 bases align to TRBD1. Germline V gene data show CDR1 as SQVTM and CDR2 as ANQGSEA. V shed 0 bases, J shed 3 bases, and the junction held 4 bases outside the gene matches. CDR3 length: 15 amino acids. CDR3 loop: CSVEDPGQGEETQYF. The CDR3 DNA reads as TGCAGCGTTGAAGATCCAGGACAGGGGGAAGAGACCCAGTACTTC.

About this clone itself: This CDR3 is also generated by other DNA sequences in the sample. The chain uses TRBV27 and TRBJ2-7; the match to TRBD1 covers 10 bases. This CDR3 has 16 amino acids. Germline trimming cut 5 bases from V and 4 bases from J; bases unmatched to any gene: 11. The germline gives CDR1 MNHEY, CDR2 SMNVEV (reference sequence). The CDR3 sequence is CASSLSSGTGVYEQYF. The CDR3 nucleotides are TGTGCCAGCAGTCTCTCTTCGGGGACAGGGGTTTACGAGCAGTACTTC.